These 14 T cell receptor beta chains originate from one sample sequenced in a study of blood T cell repertoires in COVID-19. Only in-frame clones appear in the TCRdb table, and some are missing; sequencing was by immunoSEQ multiplex PCR. The table has 100,000 to 150,000 clones, approximately 85% seen once; the top ten hold approximately 5.3%. Sequencing used peripheral blood. Every receptor here comes from a human donor in a cohort sampled during active COVID-19.

The rearrangement links TRBV2 to TRBJ2-3; weak D call: TRBD2 (6 bases). Germline CDR1 SNHLY, CDR2 FYNNEI. V lost 6 bases to trimming and J lost 4 bases, with 17 bases between them. The CDR3 covers 15 residues. The CDR3 coding sequence is TGTGCCAGCAGACTTCGGGACTCCGGGTCAGATACGCAGTATTTT. This encodes CASRLRDSGSDTQYF.

This rearrangement joins TRBV25-1 to TRBJ2-5, with 9 bases that match TRBD2. This CDR3 spans 16 amino acids. The V segment lost 3 bases and the J segment 2 bases; nucleotides outside the gene matches: 7. Germline CDR1 MGHDK, CDR2 SYGVNS. This CDR3 is CASSEGLAWVQETQYF. The CDR3, as DNA: TGTGCCAGCAGTGAGGGACTAGCCTGGGTGCAAGAGACCCAGTACTTC. Full variable domain (missing parts from reference TRBV25-1 and TRBJ2-5): EADIYQTPRYLVIGTGKKITLECSQTMGHDKMYWYQQDPGMELHLIHYSYGVNSTEKGDLSSESTVSRIRTEHFPLTLESARPSHTSQYLCASSEGLAWVQETQYFGPGTRLLVL.

This clone was counted once. V and J are TRBV3-1 (or the pseudogene TRBV3-2) and TRBJ2-2; 7 bases fit TRBD1. This CDR3 comprises 16 residues. With V trimmed by 4 bases and J by 4 bases, 9 bases remained unmatched. CDR1 is LGHDT and CDR2 is YNNKEL in the germline V gene (reference sequence). CDR3 residues: CASSRPATGSTGELFF. The CDR3 DNA reads TGTGCCAGCAGCCGTCCTGCGACAGGGAGCACCGGGGAGCTGTTTTTT.

This chain uses TRBV19 with TRBJ2-4, with 7 positions matching TRBD1. After removal of 2 bases from V and 5 bases from J, the junction contained 15 bases not matched to a gene. The germline CDR1 and CDR2 sequences are LNHDA and SQIVND (reference sequence). This CDR3 has 18 residues. CDR3 nucleotides: TGTGCCAGTAGTATATTGGCAGGGGGAAGCCGGGCAGAAAACATTCAGTACTTC. Its translation is CASSILAGGSRAENIQYF.

The rearrangement uses TRBV25-1 and TRBJ2-7; TRBD2 is a possible D gene (5 bases). This CDR3 is built from 14 residues. Trimming pared 1 base from V and 6 bases from J, leaving 13 bases between. Germline values: CDR1 MGHDK, CDR2 SYGVNS. The DNA of the CDR3 is TGTGCCAGCAGTGAATGGGAGCGTAGGGCCGAGCAGTACTTC. The encoded protein is CASSEWERRAEQYF.

This clone was detected ten times or more. This chain connects TRBV19 to TRBJ1-5, with D tentatively TRBD1 (6 bases). V shed 4 bases and J shed 7 bases, with 8 bases lying between them. In germline, CDR1 is LNHDA, CDR2 SQIVND (reference sequence). The CDR3 totals 12 residues. Here the CDR3 reads CASSKGEQPQHF. The CDR3 DNA reads TGTGCCAGTAGTAAGGGGGAGCAGCCCCAGCATTTT.

The table lists this clone with a count of one. The CDR3 sequence: CASSQAASGTETQYF. The CDR3 DNA follows: TGCGCCAGCAGCCAAGCCGCTAGCGGGACAGAGACCCAGTACTTC. The chain combines TRBV4-3 with TRBJ2-5; 9 bases match TRBD2. Losses at the gene ends were 1 base for V and 4 bases for J; bases not matched to a gene: 4. Germline V gene lookup returns CDR1 LGHNA and CDR2 YSLEER. The CDR3 has 15 amino acids.

In its sample, this clone was seen a few times. This chain uses TRBV2 with TRBJ1-3; D is unresolved. The CDR3 contains 15 residues. From germline, CDR1 is SNHLY and CDR2 FYNNEI. Trimming pared 8 bases from V and 0 bases from J, leaving 14 bases between. This chain's CDR3 is CASRPRPRSGNTIYF. The DNA of the CDR3 is TGTGCCAGCCGTCCGAGGCCCCGCTCTGGAAACACCATATATTTT. Based on the CDR3 plus reference TRBV2 and TRBJ1-3, the full variable domain is EPEVTQTPSHQVTQMGQEVILRCVPISNHLYFYWYRQILGQKVEFLVSFYNNEISEKSEIFDDQFSVERPDGSNFTLKIRSTKLEDSAMYFCASRPRPRSGNTIYFGEGSWLTVV.

The V call is TRBV6-6, the J call TRBJ2-1; 12 bases agree with TRBD2. The germline V gene encodes CDR1 MNHNY and CDR2 SVGAGI (reference sequence). V gave up 7 bases and J gave up 10 bases; unmatched junction bases: 11. The length of the CDR3 is 15 residues. CDR3 nucleotides: TGTGCCAGCACCCTAGGACTAGCGGGAATTAGGGAGCAGTTCTTC. This gives the protein CASTLGLAGIREQFF.

This clone was counted once. The chain links TRBV5-1 to TRBJ1-5; D not resolved. CDR1 is SGHRS and CDR2 is YFSETQ in the germline V gene. With 0 bases removed from V and 1 base from J, the gap between germline ends came to 2 bases. CDR3 length equals 13 residues. The DNA for the CDR3 is TGCGCCAGCAGCTTGGTAAGCAATCAGCCCCAGCATTTT. It specifies CASSLVSNQPQHF.

The genes are TRBV5-1 and TRBJ1-3; 9 positions match TRBD1. The V gene end was trimmed by 4 bases and the J gene end by 0 bases; junction bases not matched to a gene: 8. In germline, CDR1 is SGHRS, CDR2 YFSETQ. The CDR3 is 17 residues long. The CDR3 here is CASSRSTGGASGNTIYF. Written as DNA, the CDR3 is TGCGCCAGCAGCCGATCGACAGGGGGTGCCTCTGGAAACACCATATATTTT.

Only a few counts were recorded for this clone. The chain uses TRBV29-1 and TRBJ1-2; no clear D gene. The CDR3 is 11 residues long. Germline V lookup: CDR1 SQVTM, CDR2 ANQGSEA. V lost 1 base to trimming and J lost 9 bases, with 9 bases between them. The CDR3 nucleotides read TGCAGCGTTGAAGGTTACGGGAGCTACACCTTC. This codes for CSVEGYGSYTF.

The chain recombines TRBV27 with TRBJ1-5, with unresolved D. This CDR3 is built from 14 residues. V shed 6 bases and J shed 7 bases, with 16 bases lying between them. Germline loops: CDR1 MNHEY, CDR2 SMNVEV (reference sequence). The CDR3 DNA reads TGTGCCAGCAGGTCCCGGGGTTTTAACCAGCCCCAGCATTTT. It codes for CASRSRGFNQPQHF.

The rearrangement joins TRBV9 to TRBJ2-7, with 11 bases matching TRBD1. Trimming removed 4 bases from V and 3 bases from J; junction bases left unmatched: 6. Per germline, CDR1 SGDLS and CDR2 YYNGEE. The CDR3 has 15 residues. CDR3 bases: TGTGCCAGCAGCTCCCCGGGGACAGGGGGCTACGAGCAGTACTTC. It is translated as CASSSPGTGGYEQYF.